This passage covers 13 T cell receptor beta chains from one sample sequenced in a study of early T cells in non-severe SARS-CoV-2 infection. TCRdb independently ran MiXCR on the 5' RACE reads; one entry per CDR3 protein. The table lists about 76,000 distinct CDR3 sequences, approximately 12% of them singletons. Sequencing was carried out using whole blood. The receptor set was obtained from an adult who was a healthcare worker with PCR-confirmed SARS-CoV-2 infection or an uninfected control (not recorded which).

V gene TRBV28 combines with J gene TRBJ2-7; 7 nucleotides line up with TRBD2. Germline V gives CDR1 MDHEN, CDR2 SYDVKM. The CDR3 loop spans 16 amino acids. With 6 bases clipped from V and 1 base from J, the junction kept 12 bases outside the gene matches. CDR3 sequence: CASSPLSLAVSYEQYF. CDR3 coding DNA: TGTGCCAGCAGCCCATTGTCTCTAGCGGTATCCTACGAGCAGTACTTC.

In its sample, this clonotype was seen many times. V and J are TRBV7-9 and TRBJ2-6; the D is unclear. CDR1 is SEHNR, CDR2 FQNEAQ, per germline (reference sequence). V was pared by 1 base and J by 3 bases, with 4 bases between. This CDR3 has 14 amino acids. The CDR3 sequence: CASSLVSGANVLTF. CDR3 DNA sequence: TGTGCCAGCAGCTTAGTTAGTGGGGCCAACGTCCTGACTTTC.

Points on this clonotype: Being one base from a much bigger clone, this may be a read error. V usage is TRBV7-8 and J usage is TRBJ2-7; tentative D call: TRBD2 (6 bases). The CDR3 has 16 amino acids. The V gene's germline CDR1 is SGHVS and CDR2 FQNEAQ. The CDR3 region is CAGSRNRGTDPYEQYF. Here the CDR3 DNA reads TGTGCCGGCAGCCGAAATCGCGGGACGGATCCCTACGAGCAGTACTTC. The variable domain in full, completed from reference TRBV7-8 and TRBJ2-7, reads GAGVSQSPRYKVAKRGQDVALRCDPISGHVSLFWYQQALGQGPEFLTYFQNEAQLDKSGLPSDRFFAERPEGSVSTLKIQRTQQEDSAVYLCAGSRNRGTDPYEQYFGPGTRLTVT.

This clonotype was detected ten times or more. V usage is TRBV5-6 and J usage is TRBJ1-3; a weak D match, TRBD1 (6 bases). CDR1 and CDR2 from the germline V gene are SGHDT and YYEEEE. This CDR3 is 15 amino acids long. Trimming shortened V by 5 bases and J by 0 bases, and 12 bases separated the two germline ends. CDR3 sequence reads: CASSTGSFSGNTIYF. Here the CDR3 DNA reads TGTGCCAGCAGTACAGGGTCTTTCTCTGGAAACACCATATATTTT.

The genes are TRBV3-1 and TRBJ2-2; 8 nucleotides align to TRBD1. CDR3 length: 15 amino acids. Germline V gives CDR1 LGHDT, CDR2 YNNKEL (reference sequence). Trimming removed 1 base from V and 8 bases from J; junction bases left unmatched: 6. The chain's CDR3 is CASSQGHRGIGELFF. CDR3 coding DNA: TGTGCCAGCAGCCAAGGGCACAGGGGGATTGGGGAGCTGTTTTTT. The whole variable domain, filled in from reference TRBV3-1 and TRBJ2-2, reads DTAVSQTPKYLVTQMGNDKSIKCEQNLGHDTMYWYKQDSKKFLKIMFSYNNKELIINETVPNRFSPKSPDKAHLNLHINSLELGDSAVYFCASSQGHRGIGELFFGEGSRLTVL.

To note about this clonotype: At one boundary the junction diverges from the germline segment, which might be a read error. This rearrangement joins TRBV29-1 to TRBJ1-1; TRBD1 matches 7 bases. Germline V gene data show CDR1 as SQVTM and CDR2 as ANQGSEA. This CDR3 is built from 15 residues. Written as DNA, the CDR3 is TGCAGCGCGATTGGGGCGACAGGGCAGAACACTGAAGTTTTCTTT. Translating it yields CSAIGATGQNTEVFF.

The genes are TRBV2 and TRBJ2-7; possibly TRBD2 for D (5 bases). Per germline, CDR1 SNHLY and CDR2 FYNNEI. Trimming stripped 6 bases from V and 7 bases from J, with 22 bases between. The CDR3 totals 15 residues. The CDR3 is CASSLGLGYTGEQYF. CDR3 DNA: TGTGCCAGCAGCCTCGGACTTGGGTATACGGGGGAGCAGTACTTC.

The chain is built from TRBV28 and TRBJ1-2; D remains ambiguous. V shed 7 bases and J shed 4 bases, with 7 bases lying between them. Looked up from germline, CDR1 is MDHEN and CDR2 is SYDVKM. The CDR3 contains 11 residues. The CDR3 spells CASTARYGYTF. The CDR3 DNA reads TGTGCCAGCACGGCCCGCTATGGCTACACCTTC.

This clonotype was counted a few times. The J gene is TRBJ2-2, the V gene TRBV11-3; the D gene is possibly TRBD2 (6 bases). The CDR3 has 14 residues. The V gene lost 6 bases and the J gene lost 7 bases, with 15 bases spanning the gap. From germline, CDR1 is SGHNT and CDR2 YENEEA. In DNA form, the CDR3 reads TGTGCCAGCAGTTCGCTAGAGGAGGGCGGGGAGCTGTTTTTT. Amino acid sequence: CASSSLEEGGELFF.

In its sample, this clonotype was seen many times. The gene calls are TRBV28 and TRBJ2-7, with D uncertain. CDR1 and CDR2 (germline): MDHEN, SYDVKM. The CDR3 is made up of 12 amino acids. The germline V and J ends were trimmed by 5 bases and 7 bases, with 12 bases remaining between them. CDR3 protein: CASSKPSWEQYF. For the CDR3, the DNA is TGTGCCAGCAGTAAACCGTCCTGGGAGCAGTACTTC.

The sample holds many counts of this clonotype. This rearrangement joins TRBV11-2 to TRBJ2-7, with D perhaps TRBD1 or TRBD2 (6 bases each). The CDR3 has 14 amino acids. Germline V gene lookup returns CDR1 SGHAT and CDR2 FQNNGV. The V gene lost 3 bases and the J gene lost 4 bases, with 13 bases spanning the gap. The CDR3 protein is CASSFERGVYEQYF. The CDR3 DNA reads TGTGCCAGCAGCTTTGAAAGGGGGGTATACGAGCAGTACTTC.

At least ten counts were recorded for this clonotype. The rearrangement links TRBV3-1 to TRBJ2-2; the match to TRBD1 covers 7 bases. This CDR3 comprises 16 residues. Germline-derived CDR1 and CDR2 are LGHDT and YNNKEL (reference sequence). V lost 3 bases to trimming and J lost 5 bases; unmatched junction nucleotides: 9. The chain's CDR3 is CASSHPGGVGTGELFF. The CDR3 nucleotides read TGTGCCAGCAGCCACCCAGGGGGAGTTGGTACCGGGGAGCTGTTTTTT. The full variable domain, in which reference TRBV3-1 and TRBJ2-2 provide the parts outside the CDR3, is DTAVSQTPKYLVTQMGNDKSIKCEQNLGHDTMYWYKQDSKKFLKIMFSYNNKELIINETVPNRFSPKSPDKAHLNLHINSLELGDSAVYFCASSHPGGVGTGELFFGEGSRLTVL.

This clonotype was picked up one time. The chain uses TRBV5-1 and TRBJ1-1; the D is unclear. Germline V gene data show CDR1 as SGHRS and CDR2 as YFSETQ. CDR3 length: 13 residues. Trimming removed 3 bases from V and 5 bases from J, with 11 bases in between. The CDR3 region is CASSSPEKTEAFF. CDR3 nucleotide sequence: TGCGCCAGCAGCTCCCCAGAGAAGACTGAAGCTTTCTTT.